This T cell receptor beta chain derives from a study of early T cells in non-severe SARS-CoV-2 infection. At the level of the study: Bulk RNA from unsorted whole blood was sequenced; chains were unpaired. The study's findings and limits: Using VDJdb, the matching emphasized anti-spike CD8 responses while missing private and CD4 specificities.

Trimming pared 9 bases from V and 5 bases from J, leaving 12 bases between. The germline gives CDR1 MNHNY, CDR2 SVGAGI (reference sequence). The length of the CDR3 is 12 residues. Remarks on this clonotype: Its specificity is unknown.

Attached unique molecular identifiers marked individual cDNA molecules. TCRdb re-called the 5' RACE reads with MiXCR, one entry per CDR3 protein. The sample lists about 35,000 distinct CDR3 sequences, around 3.9% occurring once. The sequencing input was whole blood. The chain combines TRBV6-6 with TRBJ2-3; D possibly corresponds to TRBD2 (6 bases). The receptor's source is an adult who was a healthcare worker with PCR-confirmed SARS-CoV-2 infection or an uninfected control (not recorded which). CDR3 in amino acids: CASTGVRDTQYF. CDR3 sequence (DNA): TGTGCCAGTACGGGAGTTAGAGATACGCAGTATTTT.